This passage covers 17 T cell receptor beta chains from one sample sequenced in a study of cytomegalovirus exposure and HLA in healthy donors. The PCR ran on 60 Vbeta and 13 Jbeta primers. Some clones are missing from TCRdb's copy, which holds only in-frame ones; the method was immunoSEQ multiplex PCR. This sample has around 160,000 clones; 60% to 85% occur once, and the top ten carry approximately 6.9%. The sequenced material came from PBMCs. The receptors were gathered from a woman aged 40-49 years in good health and CMV-seropositive.

The table lists this clone with a few counts. V is TRBV5-1 and J is TRBJ2-2, with D maybe TRBD1 (5 bases). Germline V gene lookup returns CDR1 SGHRS and CDR2 YFSETQ. V lost 0 bases and J 0 bases, leaving 6 bases between the germline ends. The CDR3 contains 15 residues. CDR3 sequence: CASSLAGPNTGELFF. The CDR3 DNA reads as TGCGCCAGCAGCTTGGCAGGGCCGAACACCGGGGAGCTGTTTTTT.

This clone was seen more than once but under ten times. The chain recombines TRBV7-2 with TRBJ1-2; 9 bases are a match to TRBD1. V was pared by 4 bases and J by 4 bases, with 7 bases of the junction left unmatched. Germline assignment: CDR1 SGHTA and CDR2 FQGNSA. This CDR3 has 15 residues. CDR3 residues: CASSYQQGASYGYTF. The CDR3 DNA sequence: TGTGCCAGCAGCTACCAACAGGGGGCGAGCTATGGCTACACCTTC. Based on the CDR3 plus reference TRBV7-2 and TRBJ1-2, the full variable domain is GAGVSQSPSNKVTEKGKDVELRCDPISGHTALYWYRQSLGQGLEFLIYFQGNSAPDKSGLPSDRFSAERTGGSVSTLTIQRTQQEDSAVYLCASSYQQGASYGYTFGSGTRLTVV.

The J gene is TRBJ1-3, the V gene TRBV28; D is possibly TRBD1 (6 bases). Germline V CDR1 and CDR2: MDHEN, SYDVKM. Deletions cut 6 bases from V and 0 bases from J, with 15 bases between. This CDR3 region has 16 residues. The CDR3 DNA is TGTGCCAGCAGAGTACAGGGCTCTCCCTCTGGAAACACCATATATTTT. Residues: CASRVQGSPSGNTIYF.

The rearrangement links TRBV6-1 to TRBJ2-3, with D unresolved. Between the trimmed V and J ends, which lost 5 bases and 6 bases, there was a span of 18 bases. Germline V gene lookup returns CDR1 MNHNS and CDR2 SASEGT. The CDR3 has 15 residues. CDR3 residues: CASSPLRYESDTQYF. DNA for the CDR3: TGTGCCAGCAGTCCGCTACGATACGAGTCGGATACGCAGTATTTT.

In regard to this clone: One end of the junction does not line up with germline, which may come from a read error. The chain carries TRBV15 and TRBJ1-2; 9 bases match TRBD1. The CDR3 consists of 16 residues. CDR1 is LNHNV, CDR2 YYDKDF, per germline (reference sequence). Here the CDR3 reads CATSGEQGARLRGYTF. CDR3 nucleotides: TGTGCCACCAGCGGAGAACAGGGGGCGCGACTCCGCGGCTACACCTTC.

This chain links TRBV28 with TRBJ1-3; D not resolved. CDR3 length equals 15 residues. The germline gives CDR1 MDHEN, CDR2 SYDVKM. Between the trimmed V and J ends, which lost 5 bases and 7 bases, there was a span of 18 bases. The CDR3 loop is CASSQSGRKANTIYF. The CDR3 nucleotides are TGTGCCAGCAGTCAATCGGGGAGAAAGGCTAACACCATATATTTT. The whole variable domain, filled in from reference TRBV28 and TRBJ1-3, reads DVKVTQSSRYLVKRTGEKVFLECVQDMDHENMFWYRQDPGLGLRLIYFSYDVKMKEKGDIPEGYSVSREKKERFSLILESASTNQTSMYLCASSQSGRKANTIYFGEGSWLTVV.

V usage is TRBV7-2 and J usage is TRBJ1-4, with D perhaps TRBD1 (6 bases). Germline CDR1 SGHTA, CDR2 FQGNSA. The CDR3 is made up of 15 amino acids. Trimming cost V 1 base and J 3 bases, with 9 bases left between them. This chain's CDR3 is CASSLVRGANEKLFF. The DNA for the CDR3 is TGTGCCAGCAGCTTAGTCAGGGGCGCTAATGAAAAACTGTTTTTT.

The rearrangement links TRBV11-1 to TRBJ1-1, with D perhaps TRBD1 (5 bases). Germline V gene data show CDR1 as SGHAT and CDR2 as FQDESV (reference sequence). V lost 5 bases and J 4 bases, leaving 23 bases between the germline ends. This CDR3 has 17 residues. CDR3 coding DNA: TGTGCCAGCAGCCTCCCGCCGGGCACCCCCGGGGGCACTGAAGCTTTCTTT. Translated: CASSLPPGTPGGTEAFF.

The chain is built from TRBV9 and TRBJ1-1; weak D call: TRBD1 (5 bases). V was trimmed by 5 bases and J by 1 base, leaving 15 bases between them. Germline V gene sequence: CDR1 SGDLS, CDR2 YYNGEE. The CDR3 totals 15 residues. Written as DNA, the CDR3 is TGTGCCAGCAGTCCAACTCCTCAGGGGAACACTGAAGCTTTCTTT. Its protein is CASSPTPQGNTEAFF.

The chain combines TRBV5-1 with TRBJ2-2; 12 bases line up with TRBD2. V dropped 4 bases and J dropped 3; count of bases not matched to a gene: 4. Germline V gene lookup returns CDR1 SGHRS and CDR2 YFSETQ. This CDR3 has 16 amino acids. The DNA of the CDR3 is TGCGCCAGCAGCACGAGGACTAGCGGGGACACCGGGGAGCTGTTTTTT. Translating gives CASSTRTSGDTGELFF.

This chain connects TRBV19 to TRBJ2-3; D may be TRBD2 (6 bases). Germline values: CDR1 LNHDA, CDR2 SQIVND (reference sequence). The V gene lost 6 bases and the J gene lost 4 bases, with 11 bases spanning the gap. The CDR3 runs 13 residues. CDR3 coding DNA: TGTGCCAGTAGCGTGGGGGAGGCAGATACGCAGTATTTT. Amino acids: CASSVGEADTQYF.

A few counts support this clone. This chain uses TRBV11-2 with TRBJ1-1; 7 nucleotides agree with TRBD1. The J segment lost 3 bases and the V segment lost 5 bases, leaving 9 bases of the junction unmatched. The CDR3 has 15 residues. From germline, CDR1 is SGHAT and CDR2 FQNNGV. CDR3 in amino acids: CASSPGDREYTEAFF. As DNA, the CDR3 is TGTGCCAGCAGCCCTGGCGACAGGGAATACACTGAAGCTTTCTTT. The whole variable domain, filled in from reference TRBV11-2 and TRBJ1-1, reads EAGVAQSPRYKIIEKRQSVAFWCNPISGHATLYWYQQILGQGPKLLIQFQNNGVVDDSQLPKDRFSAERLKGVDSTLKIQPAKLEDSAVYLCASSPGDREYTEAFFGQGTRLTVV.

This chain joins TRBV15 and TRBJ1-1, with 8 bases identical to TRBD1. Germline values: CDR1 LNHNV, CDR2 YYDKDF (reference sequence). Unmatched junction bases numbered 12, after V lost 6 bases and J lost 6 bases. The CDR3 covers 15 residues. CDR3 DNA: TGTGCCACCAGTCCTCAGGGGGCAGGAAACGCTGAAGCTTTCTTT. As protein: CATSPQGAGNAEAFF.

The CDR3 reads CASSWSGNQPQHF. DNA of the CDR3: TGTGCCAGCAGTTGGTCAGGCAATCAGCCCCAGCATTTT. The chain recombines TRBV27 with TRBJ1-5; D remains ambiguous. This CDR3 is built from 13 residues. V lost 4 bases and J lost 2, with 6 bases in between. Germline-derived CDR1 and CDR2 are MNHEY and SMNVEV (reference sequence).

J is TRBJ2-5 and V is TRBV11-3, with TRBD2 as a possible D gene (5 bases). The CDR3 consists of 12 residues. In germline, CDR1 is SGHNT, CDR2 YENEEA. V lost 5 bases and J lost 5, with 9 bases in between. The CDR3 spells CASSVGGETQYF. The DNA of the CDR3 is TGTGCCAGCAGCGTTGGAGGCGAGACCCAGTACTTC. Using reference TRBV11-3 and TRBJ2-5 for the parts outside the CDR3, the full variable domain is EAGVVQSPRYKIIEKKQPVAFWCNPISGHNTLYWYLQNLGQGPELLIRYENEEAVDDSQLPKDRFSAERLKGVDSTLKIQPAELGDSAVYLCASSVGGETQYFGPGTRLLVL.

The V gene is TRBV19, the J gene TRBJ2-3; TRBD1 might be the D (6 bases). V was trimmed by 10 bases and J by 1 base, leaving 27 bases between them. CDR1 and CDR2 from the germline V gene are LNHDA and SQIVND (reference sequence). The CDR3 runs to 18 residues. CDR3 in amino acids: CATPIGTLNPMGTDTQYF. DNA for the CDR3: TGTGCCACTCCAATTGGGACATTAAACCCTATGGGCACAGATACGCAGTATTTT.

The V call is TRBV5-1, the J call TRBJ2-7; TRBD2 agrees at 9 bases. The CDR3 extends over 15 amino acids. V trimming: 4 bases; J trimming: 5 bases; junction bases outside the gene matches: 10. Germline V gives CDR1 SGHRS, CDR2 YFSETQ. The chain's CDR3 is CASSLTSGAVHEQYF. The CDR3 DNA reads as TGCGCCAGCAGCCTGACTAGCGGAGCGGTCCACGAGCAGTACTTC. Full variable domain (outside the CDR3, taken from reference TRBV5-1 and TRBJ2-7): KAGVTQTPRYLIKTRGQQVTLSCSPISGHRSVSWYQQTPGQGLQFLFEYFSETQRNKGNFPGRFSGRQFSNSRSEMNVSTLELGDSALYLCASSLTSGAVHEQYFGPGTRLTVT.